This entry describes one T cell receptor (beta chain). The sample is drawn from a study of cytomegalovirus exposure and HLA in healthy donors. The PCR was carried out with 60 Vbeta primers and 13 Jbeta primers. Profiling relied on immunoSEQ multiplex PCR, and the TCRdb table lists in-frame clones only, not all of them. The sample has about 130,000 clones; around two thirds are singletons. Germline lookup yields CDR1 LNHNV and CDR2 YYDKDF (reference sequence). This CDR3 spans 15 amino acids. Trimming at V came to 1 base and at J to 9 bases, leaving 8 bases not matched to a gene. The receptor was derived from a man in his sixties in good health and CMV-seropositive. The rearrangement uses TRBV15 and TRBJ1-5, with 8 bases that match TRBD1. Sequencing was done on a sample of PBMCs. CDR3 coding DNA: TGTGCCACCAGCAGAGGTGACAGGGGAGTCCGGCCCCAGCATTTT. This sequence encodes CATSRGDRGVRPQHF.